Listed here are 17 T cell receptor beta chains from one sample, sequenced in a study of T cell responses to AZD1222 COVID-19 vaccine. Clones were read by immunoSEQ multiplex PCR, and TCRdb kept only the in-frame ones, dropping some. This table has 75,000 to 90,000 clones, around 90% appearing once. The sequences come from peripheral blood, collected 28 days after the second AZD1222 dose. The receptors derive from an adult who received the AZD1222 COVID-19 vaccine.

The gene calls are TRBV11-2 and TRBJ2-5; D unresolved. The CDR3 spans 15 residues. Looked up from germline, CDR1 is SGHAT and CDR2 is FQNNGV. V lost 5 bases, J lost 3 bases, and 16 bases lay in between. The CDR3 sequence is CASSPRPTTKETQYF. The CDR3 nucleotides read TGTGCCAGCAGCCCCCGTCCTACTACAAAAGAGACCCAGTACTTC. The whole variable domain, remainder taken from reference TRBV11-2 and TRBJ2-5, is EAGVAQSPRYKIIEKRQSVAFWCNPISGHATLYWYQQILGQGPKLLIQFQNNGVVDDSQLPKDRFSAERLKGVDSTLKIQPAKLEDSAVYLCASSPRPTTKETQYFGPGTRLLVL.

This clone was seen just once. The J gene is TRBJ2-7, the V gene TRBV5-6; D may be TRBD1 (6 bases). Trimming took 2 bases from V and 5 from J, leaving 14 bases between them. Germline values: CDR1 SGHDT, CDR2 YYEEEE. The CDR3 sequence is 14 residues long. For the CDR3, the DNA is TGTGCCAGCAGCTTTCCGTCTGGGGGCAACGAGCAGTACTTC. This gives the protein CASSFPSGGNEQYF. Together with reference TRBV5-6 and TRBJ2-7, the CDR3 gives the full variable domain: DAGVTQSPTHLIKTRGQQVTLRCSPKSGHDTVSWYQQALGQGPQFIFQYYEEEERQRGNFPDRFSGHQFPNYSSELNVNALLLGDSALYLCASSFPSGGNEQYFGPGTRLTVT.

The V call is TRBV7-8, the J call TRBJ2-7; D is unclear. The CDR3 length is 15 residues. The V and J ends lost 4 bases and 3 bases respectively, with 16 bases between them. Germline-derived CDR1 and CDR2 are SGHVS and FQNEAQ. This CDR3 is CASSSSPDAYYEQYF. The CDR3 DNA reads TGTGCCAGCAGCTCCTCCCCGGACGCGTACTACGAGCAGTACTTC. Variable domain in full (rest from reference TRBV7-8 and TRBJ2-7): GAGVSQSPRYKVAKRGQDVALRCDPISGHVSLFWYQQALGQGPEFLTYFQNEAQLDKSGLPSDRFFAERPEGSVSTLKIQRTQQEDSAVYLCASSSSPDAYYEQYFGPGTRLTVT.

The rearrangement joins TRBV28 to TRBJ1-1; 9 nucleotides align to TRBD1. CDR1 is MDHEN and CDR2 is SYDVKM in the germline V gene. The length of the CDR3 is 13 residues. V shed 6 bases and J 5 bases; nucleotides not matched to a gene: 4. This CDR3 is CASRGTGWTEAFF. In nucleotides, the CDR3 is TGTGCCAGCAGGGGGACAGGGTGGACTGAAGCTTTCTTT.

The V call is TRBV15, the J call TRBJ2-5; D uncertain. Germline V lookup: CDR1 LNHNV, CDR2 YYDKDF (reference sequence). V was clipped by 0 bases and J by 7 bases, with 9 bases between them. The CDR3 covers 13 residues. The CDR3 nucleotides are TGTGCCACCAGCAGAGAGGTGGGAAGGACCCAGTACTTC. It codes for CATSREVGRTQYF.

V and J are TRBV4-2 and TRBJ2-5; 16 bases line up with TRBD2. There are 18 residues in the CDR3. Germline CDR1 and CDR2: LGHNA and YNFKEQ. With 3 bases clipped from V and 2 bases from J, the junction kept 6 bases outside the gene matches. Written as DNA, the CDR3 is TGTGCCAGCAGCCACGGGACTAGCGGGAGGGTCGAACAAGAGACCCAGTACTTC. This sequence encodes CASSHGTSGRVEQETQYF.

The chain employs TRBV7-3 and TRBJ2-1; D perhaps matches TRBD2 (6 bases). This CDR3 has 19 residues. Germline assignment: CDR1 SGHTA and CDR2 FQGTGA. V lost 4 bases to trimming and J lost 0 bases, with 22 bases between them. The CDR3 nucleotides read TGTGCCAGCAGCTCGACGAACGGGCTAGCGCAGAGCTCCTACAATGAGCAGTTCTTC. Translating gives CASSSTNGLAQSSYNEQFF.

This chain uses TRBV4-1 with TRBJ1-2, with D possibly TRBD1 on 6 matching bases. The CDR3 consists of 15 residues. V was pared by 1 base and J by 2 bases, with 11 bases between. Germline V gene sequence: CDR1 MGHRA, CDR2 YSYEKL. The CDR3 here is CASSQGGGRNYGYTF. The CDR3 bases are TGCGCCAGCAGCCAAGGAGGGGGGAGGAACTATGGCTACACCTTC.

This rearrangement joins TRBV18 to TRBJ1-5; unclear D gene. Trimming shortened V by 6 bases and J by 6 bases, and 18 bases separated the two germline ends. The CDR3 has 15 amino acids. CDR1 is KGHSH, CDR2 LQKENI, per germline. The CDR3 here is CASSRSGLSGQPQHF. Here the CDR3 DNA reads TGTGCCAGCTCTCGGTCAGGTTTGTCGGGTCAGCCCCAGCATTTT.

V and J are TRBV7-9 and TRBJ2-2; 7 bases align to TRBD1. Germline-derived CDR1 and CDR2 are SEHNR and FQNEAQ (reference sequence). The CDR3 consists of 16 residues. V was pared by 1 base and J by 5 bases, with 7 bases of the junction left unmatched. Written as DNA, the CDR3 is TGTGCCAGCAGCTTAGAGACAGGGTTCATTACCGGGGAGCTGTTTTTT. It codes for CASSLETGFITGELFF. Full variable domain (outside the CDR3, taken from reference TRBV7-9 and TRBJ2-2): DTGVSQNPRHKITKRGQNVTFRCDPISEHNRLYWYRQTLGQGPEFLTYFQNEAQLEKSRLLSDRFSAERPKGSFSTLEIQRTEQGDSAMYLCASSLETGFITGELFFGEGSRLTVL.

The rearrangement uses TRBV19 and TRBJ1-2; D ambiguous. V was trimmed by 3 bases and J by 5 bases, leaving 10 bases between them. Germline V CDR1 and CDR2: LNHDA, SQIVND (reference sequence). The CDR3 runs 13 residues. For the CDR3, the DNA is TGTGCCAGTAGTATGGACCCAGTGTATGGCTACACCTTC. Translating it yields CASSMDPVYGYTF.

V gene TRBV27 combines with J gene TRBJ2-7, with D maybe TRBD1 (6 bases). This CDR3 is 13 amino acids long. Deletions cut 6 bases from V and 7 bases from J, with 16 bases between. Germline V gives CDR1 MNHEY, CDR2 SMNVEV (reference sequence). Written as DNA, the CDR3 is TGTGCCAGCAGACGGGACACCCTTTTGGAGCAGTACTTC. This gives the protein CASRRDTLLEQYF.

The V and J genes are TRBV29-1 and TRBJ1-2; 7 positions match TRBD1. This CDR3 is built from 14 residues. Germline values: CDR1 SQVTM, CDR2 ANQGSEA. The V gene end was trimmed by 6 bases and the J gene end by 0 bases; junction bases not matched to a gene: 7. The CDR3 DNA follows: TGCAGCGTGCGGGGGGACAGCGCTAACTATGGCTACACCTTC. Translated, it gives CSVRGDSANYGYTF.

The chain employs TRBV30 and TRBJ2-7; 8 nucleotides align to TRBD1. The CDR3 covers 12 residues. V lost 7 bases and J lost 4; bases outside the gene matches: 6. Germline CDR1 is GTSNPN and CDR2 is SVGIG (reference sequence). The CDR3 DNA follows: TGTGCCTACCAGGGGGCCAAGTACGAGCAGTACTTC. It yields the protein CAYQGAKYEQYF.

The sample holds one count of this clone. DNA of the CDR3: TGTGCCTGGAGTCTCGCTCCTGGAAACACCATATATTTT. Encoded protein: CAWSLAPGNTIYF. This chain joins TRBV30 and TRBJ1-3; D remains ambiguous. CDR1 GTSNPN and CDR2 SVGIG come from the germline V gene (reference sequence). V dropped 2 bases and J dropped 2 bases, with 7 bases sitting between them. The length of the CDR3 is 13 residues.

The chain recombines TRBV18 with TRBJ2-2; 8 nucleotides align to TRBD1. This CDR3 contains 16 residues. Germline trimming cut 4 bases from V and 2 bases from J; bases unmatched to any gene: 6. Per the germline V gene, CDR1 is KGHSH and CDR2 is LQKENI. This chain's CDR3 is CASSLRQGTNTGELFF. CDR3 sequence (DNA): TGTGCCAGCTCACTCAGACAGGGGACTAACACCGGGGAGCTGTTTTTT.

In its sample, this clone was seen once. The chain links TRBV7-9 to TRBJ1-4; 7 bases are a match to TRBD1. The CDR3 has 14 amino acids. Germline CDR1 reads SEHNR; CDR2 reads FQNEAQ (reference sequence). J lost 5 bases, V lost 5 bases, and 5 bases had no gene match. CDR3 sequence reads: CASSMTGPNEKLFF. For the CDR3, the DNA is TGTGCCAGCAGCATGACAGGGCCAAATGAAAAACTGTTTTTT. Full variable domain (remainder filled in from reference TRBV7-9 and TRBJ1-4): DTGVSQNPRHKITKRGQNVTFRCDPISEHNRLYWYRQTLGQGPEFLTYFQNEAQLEKSRLLSDRFSAERPKGSFSTLEIQRTEQGDSAMYLCASSMTGPNEKLFFGSGTQLSVL.